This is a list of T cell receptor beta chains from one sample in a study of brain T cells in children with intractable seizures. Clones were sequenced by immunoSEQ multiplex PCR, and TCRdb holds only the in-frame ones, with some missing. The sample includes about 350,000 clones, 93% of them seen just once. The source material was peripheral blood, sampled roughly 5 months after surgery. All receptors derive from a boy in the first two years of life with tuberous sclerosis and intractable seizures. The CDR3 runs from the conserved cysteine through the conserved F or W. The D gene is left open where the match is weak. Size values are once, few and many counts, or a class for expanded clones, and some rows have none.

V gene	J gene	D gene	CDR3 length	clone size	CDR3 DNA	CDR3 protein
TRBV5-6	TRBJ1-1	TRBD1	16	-	TGTGCCAGCAGCTTTGTACCGGGACAGACGAACACTGAAGCTTTCTTT	CASSFVPGQTNTEAFF
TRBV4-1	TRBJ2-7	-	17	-	TGCGCCAGCAGCCAAGTACCCCAGGCGGGGGCAACCTACGAGCAGTACTTC	CASSQVPQAGATYEQYF
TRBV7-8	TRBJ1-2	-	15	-	TGTGCCAGCAGCTTAGTCGGGGGAGTATCCTATGGCTACACCTTC	CASSLVGGVSYGYTF
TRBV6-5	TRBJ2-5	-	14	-	TGTGCCAGCAGTAGACAGAGGGTCGATGAGACCCAGTACTTC	CASSRQRVDETQYF
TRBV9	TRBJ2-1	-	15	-	TGTGCCAGCAGCCGGGCTAGGGGTTATGGGAATGAGCAGTTCTTC	CASSRARGYGNEQFF
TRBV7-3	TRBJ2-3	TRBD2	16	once	TGTGCCAGCAGCTTATTTGGCGGGAGCCATTCGGATACGCAGTATTTT	CASSLFGGSHSDTQYF
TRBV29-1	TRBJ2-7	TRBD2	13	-	TGCAGCGTTGAAGGCGGGAGGGCCTACGAGCAGTACTTC	CSVEGGRAYEQYF
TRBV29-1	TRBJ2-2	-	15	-	TGCAGCGTTGAACAAGAAGGATGGGCCACCGGGGAGCTGTTTTTT	CSVEQEGWATGELFF
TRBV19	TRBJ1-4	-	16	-	TGTGCCAGTAGTATGAGTATAGGCGCAACTAATGAAAAACTGTTTTTT	CASSMSIGATNEKLFF
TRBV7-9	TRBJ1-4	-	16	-	TGTGCCAGCAGCCTAGGAACAGGGCCTTTTAATGAAAAACTGTTTTTT	CASSLGTGPFNEKLFF
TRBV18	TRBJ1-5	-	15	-	TGTGCCACTACCACCACGGGGGAAGGCAATCAGCCCCAGCATTTT	CATTTTGEGNQPQHF
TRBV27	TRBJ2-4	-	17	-	TGTGCCAGCAGTCCCGAAGAGTTCTCGATAGCCAAAAACATTCAGTACTTC	CASSPEEFSIAKNIQYF
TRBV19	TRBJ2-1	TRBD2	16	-	TGTGCCAGTAGTATAGTACTAGCGGGAGGGTATAGTGAGCAGTTCTTC	CASSIVLAGGYSEQFF
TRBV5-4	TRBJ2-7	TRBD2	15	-	TGTGCCAGCAGCTTGGTTCGCGGGGGGCCATACGAGCAGTACTTC	CASSLVRGGPYEQYF
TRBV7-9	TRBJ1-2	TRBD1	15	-	TGTGCCAGCAGCTCAAGACAGGGAGTCCTTTATGGCTACACCTTC	CASSSRQGVLYGYTF
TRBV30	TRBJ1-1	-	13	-	TGTGCCTGGAGTGTACGGCGGGGGAATGAAGCTTTCTTT	CAWSVRRGNEAFF
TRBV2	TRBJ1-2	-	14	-	TGTGCCAGCAGTGTAGGCAGCAAAAAATATGGCTACACCTTC	CASSVGSKKYGYTF
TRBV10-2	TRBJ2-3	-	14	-	TGCGCCAGCAGTGAGGCTAGCGACACAGATACGCAGTATTTT	CASSEASDTDTQYF
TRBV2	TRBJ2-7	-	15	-	TGTGCCAGCGTCCGGGGTCCCGGGGGGCCCCACGAGCAGTACTTC	CASVRGPGGPHEQYF
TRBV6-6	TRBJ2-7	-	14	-	TGTGCCAGCCATTCAGAGACAGCCGCGTACGAGCAGTACTTC	CASHSETAAYEQYF
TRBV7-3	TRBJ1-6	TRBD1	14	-	TGTGCCAGCAGCTTACATCCAGGGGGTTCACCCCTCCACTTT	CASSLHPGGSPLHF
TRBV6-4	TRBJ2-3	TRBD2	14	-	TGTGCCAGCAGTGCTACTAGCGGGGGGGCTACGCAGTATTTT	CASSATSGGATQYF
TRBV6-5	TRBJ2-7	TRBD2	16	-	TGTGCCAGCAGTTACGGGGTAGCGGGGGGTCATTACGAGCAGTACTTC	CASSYGVAGGHYEQYF
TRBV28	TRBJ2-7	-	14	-	TGTGCCAGCAGCCTGGGGAAGGGCTTTTACGAGCAGTACTTC	CASSLGKGFYEQYF
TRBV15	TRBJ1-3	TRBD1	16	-	TGTGCCACCAGCAGAGGTACGACAGGGGCCGGTGACACCATATATTTT	CATSRGTTGAGDTIYF
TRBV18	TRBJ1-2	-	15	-	TGTGCCAGCTCACCACCGGCCGGGCCCAGCTATGGCTACACCTTC	CASSPPAGPSYGYTF
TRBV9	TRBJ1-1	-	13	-	TGTGCCAGCGGGAGAGGCAGGGGCACTGAAGCTTTCTTT	CASGRGRGTEAFF
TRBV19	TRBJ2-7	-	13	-	TGTGCCAGTAGCCCCGAGGGAGTCTACGAGCAGTACTTC	CASSPEGVYEQYF
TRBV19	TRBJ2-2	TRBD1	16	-	TGTGCCAGTAGTATTTTGGGGACAGCGAACACCGGGGAGCTGTTTTTT	CASSILGTANTGELFF
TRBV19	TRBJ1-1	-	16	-	TGTGCCAGTAGTCTCCACCCCCCAGGGAGGGGCACTGAAGCTTTCTTT	CASSLHPPGRGTEAFF
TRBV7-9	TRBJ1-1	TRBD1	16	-	TGTGCCAGCAGCAAAAGTACCGGGACAGGGGGCACTGAAGCTTTCTTT	CASSKSTGTGGTEAFF
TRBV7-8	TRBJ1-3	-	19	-	TGTGCCAGCAGCTTAGTGGCCAGGCGCAAGACCAACTCTGGAAACACCATATATTTT	CASSLVARRKTNSGNTIYF
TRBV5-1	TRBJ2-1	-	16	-	TGCGCCAGCAGCTTGGGTGAGGGGGGTAGATACAATGAGCAGTTCTTC	CASSLGEGGRYNEQFF
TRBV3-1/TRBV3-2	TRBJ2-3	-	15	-	TGTGCCAGCAGCCATCTAGCAGCTAGCACAGATACGCAGTATTTT	CASSHLAASTDTQYF
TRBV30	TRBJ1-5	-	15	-	TGTGCCTGGAGTGTACTCAGGGGCGCTGGTCAGCCCCAGCATTTT	CAWSVLRGAGQPQHF
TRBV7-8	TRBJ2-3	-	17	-	TGTGCCAGCAGCACCCCCACAAACCCCAGGGCGCTCGATACGCAGTATTTT	CASSTPTNPRALDTQYF
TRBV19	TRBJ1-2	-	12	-	TGTGCCAGTAACTCGCTTAACTATGGCTACACCTTC	CASNSLNYGYTF
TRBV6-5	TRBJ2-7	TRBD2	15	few	TGTGCCAGCAGTTACTCTAGCGGGGGGACCTACGAGCAGTACTTC	CASSYSSGGTYEQYF
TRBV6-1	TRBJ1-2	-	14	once	TGTGCCAGCAGTGACGGTCCAGGGGACTATGGCTACACCTTC	CASSDGPGDYGYTF
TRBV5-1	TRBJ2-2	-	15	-	TGCGCCAGCAGCTTGGACAGTGGGGACACCGGGGAGCTGTTTTTT	CASSLDSGDTGELFF
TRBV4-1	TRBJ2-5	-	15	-	TGCGCCAGCAGCCAAGCACAAGGGGGTGCGAAGACCCAGTACTTC	CASSQAQGGAKTQYF
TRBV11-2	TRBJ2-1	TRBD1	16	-	TGTGCCAGCAGCTTAAGTCGGACAGGGGGATACAATGAGCAGTTCTTC	CASSLSRTGGYNEQFF
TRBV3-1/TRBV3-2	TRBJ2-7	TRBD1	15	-	TGTGCCAGCAGCCAGACTTGGACAGGAGCCTACGAGCAGTACTTC	CASSQTWTGAYEQYF
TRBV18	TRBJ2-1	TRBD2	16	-	TGTGCCAGCACGAATGGACTAGCGGGCGCCTACAATGAGCAGTTCTTC	CASTNGLAGAYNEQFF
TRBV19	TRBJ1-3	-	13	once	TGTGCCAGTAGTATAGGCACTGGAAACACCATATATTTT	CASSIGTGNTIYF
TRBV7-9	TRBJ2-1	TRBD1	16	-	TGTGCCAGCAGCGCGCCGTTTGGGACAGGGAAAAATGAGCAGTTCTTC	CASSAPFGTGKNEQFF
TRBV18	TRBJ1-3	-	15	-	TGTGCCAGCTCATCGGGGGGGGCACTCGGAAACACCATATATTTT	CASSSGGALGNTIYF
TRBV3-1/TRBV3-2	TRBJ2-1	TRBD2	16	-	TGTGCCAGCAGCCACCGGCGGGGGTACTCCTACAATGAGCAGTTCTTC	CASSHRRGYSYNEQFF
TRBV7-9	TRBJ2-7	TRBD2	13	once	TGTGCCAGCTCGGCGGGGGGGCAATACGAGCAGTACTTC	CASSAGGQYEQYF